The clone carrying this TCR beta chain came up a few times. Its matching antigen is unknown. Amplification targeted TCR beta CDR3 regions from RNA transcripts. Using the HTBI primer set, a first-round RT-PCR was run on the TCR CDR3. TCRdb used MiXCR to reprocess the multiplex PCR reads, holding one entry per CDR3 protein. The profile shows approximately 630,000 distinct CDR3 sequences, roughly 16% of them singletons. Germline-derived CDR1 and CDR2 are LNHDA and SQIVND (reference sequence). The CDR3 has 14 amino acids. V lost 2 bases to trimming and J lost 1 base, with 7 bases between them. The sample comes from a study of T cells in Graves' hyperthyroidism and ophthalmopathy. Findings and caveats of the study: Ophthalmopathy prediction by the model preceded onset by a median roughly 6 months. Blood held most thyroid clonotypes expanded above 0.001 frequency.

Fresh peripheral blood, 10 ml, yielded the PBMCs. The rearrangement uses TRBV19 and TRBJ2-3; maybe TRBD2 (6 bases). Sequencing used blood. The TCR sequence derives from a woman aged 25 to 39 with Graves' hyperthyroidism. CDR3 amino acids: CASSIWGGTDTQYF. The CDR3 nucleotides are TGTGCCAGTAGTATATGGGGGGGCACAGATACGCAGTATTTT.